The rows below give T cell receptor beta chains drawn from one sample of a study of regulatory T cells in long-lasting Graves disease. MiXCR, applied by TCRdb to the multiplex PCR reads, yields one record per CDR3 protein. The top ten clones hold over 15% of a sample with more than 300,000 distinct CDR3 sequences, roughly 10% of them seen once. Separately, the same data were catalogued under a study of T cells in Graves' hyperthyroidism and ophthalmopathy.

Source: peripheral blood mononuclear cells (PBMCs), taken at new diagnosis, from a patient treated with antithyroid drugs. Receptors originate from a woman between 18 and 29 years old with Graves disease. Both conserved end residues are part of each CDR3. A D gene is named only where the DNA matches it firmly. Where a row states a size, it is once, few, many or the class of an expanded clone; other rows omit it.

>-|TRBV19|TRBJ1-5|-
TGTGCCAGTAGTATACATAATCAGCCCCAGCATTTT
CASSIHNQPQHF
>-|TRBV5-1|TRBJ2-2|many
TGCGCCAGCAGCTTTGGCAGGGCGATTGCTGGGGAGCTGTTTTTT
CASSFGRAIAGELFF
>TRBD2|TRBV27|TRBJ2-1|many
TGTGCCAGCACAGCGGGGGGGCCAGTTTACAATGAGCAGTTCTTC
CASTAGGPVYNEQFF
>TRBD2|TRBV29-1|TRBJ2-2|few
TGCAGCGTTTCGAGCGGGAGTGGCGGGGAGCTGTTTTTT
CSVSSGSGGELFF
>-|TRBV6-2/TRBV6-3|TRBJ2-2|many
TGTGCCAGCAGTTACGCACAGGGATGGGCCGGGGAGCTGTTTTTT
CASSYAQGWAGELFF
>-|TRBV4-2|TRBJ1-2|-
TGTGCCAGCAGCCAACCCCGGGGGTTAACTAACTATGGCTACACCTTC
CASSQPRGLTNYGYTF
>-|TRBV4-3|TRBJ2-3|few
TGCGCCAGCAGCCGAGTTCTCGGGGATACGCAGTATTTT
CASSRVLGDTQYF
>-|TRBV12-3/TRBV12-4|TRBJ1-1|many
TGTGCCAGCAGCCTGGAGGTTGGGGGAGTCTTGGGGGCTTTCTTT
CASSLEVGGVLGAFF
>-|TRBV29-1|TRBJ2-2|many
TGCAGCGTTGAAGGCAGGAACACCGGGGAGCTGTTTTTT
CSVEGRNTGELFF
>-|TRBV5-1|TRBJ1-1|many
TGTGCCAGCAGTTTCGGGGGGATGAACACTGAAGCTTTCTTT
CASSFGGMNTEAFF
>TRBD2|TRBV28|TRBJ2-7|-
TGTGCCAGCAGTCCCATATTTACCCCGGGACTAGCGGGAGAAGTGCACTACGAGCAGTACTTC
CASSPIFTPGLAGEVHYEQYF
>-|TRBV7-3|TRBJ1-4|many
TGTGCCAGCAGCTCCGGGAGGAGAAAACTGTTTTTT
CASSSGRRKLFF
>-|TRBV24-1|TRBJ2-3|many
TGTGCCACCAGTGTGGCAGATACGCAGTATTTT
CATSVADTQYF
>TRBD1|TRBV6-5|TRBJ2-3|many
TGTGCCAGCAGTTACTCAGGTCTAACCGGGACAGGGGGCACAGATACGCAGTATTTT
CASSYSGLTGTGGTDTQYF
>TRBD1|TRBV11-3|TRBJ1-2|many
TGTGCCAGCAGCTGGACAGGGTGCGGCTACACCTTC
CASSWTGCGYTF
>-|TRBV11-3|TRBJ2-3|few
TGTGCCAGCAGTAATTCAGATACGCAGTATTTT
CASSNSDTQYF
>TRBD1|TRBV7-2|TRBJ2-7|many
TGTGCCAGCAGCTTGGGACAGCACTACGAGCAGTACTTC
CASSLGQHYEQYF
>-|TRBV12-3/TRBV12-4|TRBJ1-6|many
TGTGCCAGCAGCCTGCGGGGACGACGTAATTCACCCCTCCACTTT
CASSLRGRRNSPLHF
>-|TRBV12-3/TRBV12-4|TRBJ2-3|few
TGTGCCAGCAGACTAGGGACTTTAGATACGCAGTATTTT
CASRLGTLDTQYF
>-|TRBV5-1|TRBJ2-1|many
TGCGCCAGCAAGACAAGCTCCTACAATGAGCAGTTCTTC
CASKTSSYNEQFF
>TRBD1|TRBV5-4|TRBJ1-4|many
TGTGCCAGCAGTCGTACAGGGGGGGATGAAAAACTGTTTTTT
CASSRTGGDEKLFF
>-|TRBV7-9|TRBJ1-4|few
TGTGCCAGCAGCTTAAGGCAGACTCCCTTAAATGAAAAACTGTTTTTT
CASSLRQTPLNEKLFF
>-|TRBV27|TRBJ2-1|few
TGTGCCAGCAGTGCCCGGGGTTTAGGGAATGAGCAGTTCTTC
CASSARGLGNEQFF
>TRBD1|TRBV19|TRBJ1-6|-
TGTGCCAGTAGCCGGACAGGGGGCGCGGATGATAATTCACCCCTCCACTTT
CASSRTGGADDNSPLHF
>TRBD1|TRBV27|TRBJ2-2|few
TGTGCCAGCCAAGGGGGCGCGAACACCGGGGAGCTGTTTTTT
CASQGGANTGELFF
>-|TRBV27|TRBJ2-2|many
TGTGCCAGCAGTTTATGGGTTTCCGGGGAGCTGTTTTTT
CASSLWVSGELFF
>TRBD2|TRBV15|TRBJ2-1|few
TGTGCCACCAGCAGAGTACTTTTGAGCGGGAGTCAGGAGCAGTTCTTC
CATSRVLLSGSQEQFF
>TRBD2|TRBV15|TRBJ2-3|many
TGTGCCACCAGCAGAGGGGACTACCTTAGCACAGATACGCAGTATTTT
CATSRGDYLSTDTQYF
>TRBD2|TRBV12-5|TRBJ2-7|many
TGTGCTAGTGGTTTCAGCGGGAGCAACGAGCAGTACTTC
CASGFSGSNEQYF
>-|TRBV11-3|TRBJ2-2|many
TGTGCCAGCAGCCCCTGGACCGGGGAGCTGTTTTTT
CASSPWTGELFF
>-|TRBV7-3|TRBJ2-3|many
TGTGCCAGCAGCTTAAGGGCGAGCACAGATACGCAGTATTTT
CASSLRASTDTQYF
>-|TRBV7-2|TRBJ2-7|many
TGTGCCAGCAGTGAGAGGGGGAGCTACGAGCAGTACTTC
CASSERGSYEQYF
>TRBD1|TRBV6-2/TRBV6-3|TRBJ2-5|many
TGTGCCAGCAGTTTGACAGGGAACCGGGAGACCCAGTACTTC
CASSLTGNRETQYF
>-|TRBV19|TRBJ1-1|few
TGTGCCAGTAGTACCGGACGTCCTGAAGCTTTCTTT
CASSTGRPEAFF
>-|TRBV5-1|TRBJ1-1|many
TGCGCCAGCAGCTTGGGCAGGGCCCTTCTTACTAACACTGAAGCTTTCTTT
CASSLGRALLTNTEAFF
>TRBD1|TRBV24-1|TRBJ2-5|few
TGTGCCACCAGTGGGACAGGCTCTACCGCCGGAGGGACCCAGTACTTC
CATSGTGSTAGGTQYF
>-|TRBV12-3/TRBV12-4|TRBJ2-1|many
TGTGCCAGCAGGCGGACTACGTACAATGAGCAGTTCTTC
CASRRTTYNEQFF
>-|TRBV7-6|TRBJ2-7|many
TGTGCCAGCAGCGGGGGGCAGGGTGACACCTACGAGCAGTACTTC
CASSGGQGDTYEQYF
>TRBD2|TRBV6-2/TRBV6-3|TRBJ2-4|many
TGTGCCAGCAGTTACAGTAGCGGGGGGAAGCTAGCCAAAAACATTCAGTACTTC
CASSYSSGGKLAKNIQYF
>-|TRBV28|TRBJ2-6|many
TGTGCCAGCAGCACTGGCCCGGCCAACGTCCTGACTTTC
CASSTGPANVLTF
>-|TRBV19|TRBJ2-7|many
TGTGCCAGTAGTCCTGCCGACAGGCCGCTTTTCTACGAGCAGTACTTC
CASSPADRPLFYEQYF
>-|TRBV4-2|TRBJ2-3|-
TGTGCCAGCAGCCCCTGGGGGCAGAGCACAGATACGCAGTATTTT
CASSPWGQSTDTQYF
>TRBD2|TRBV9|TRBJ2-1|-
TGTGCCAGCAGCGAGACTAGCGGATTCAATGAGCAGTTCTTC
CASSETSGFNEQFF
>-|TRBV7-3|TRBJ1-6|few
TGTGCCAGCAGCTCGGGGGGGCCCGAGGGACCCCTCCACTTT
CASSSGGPEGPLHF
>-|TRBV19|TRBJ2-6|-
TGTGCCACCTCCCGGGGGGGGGCCAACGTCCTGACTTTC
CATSRGGANVLTF